The 4 T cell receptor beta chains presented below share a single source sample, sequenced in a study of T cells expressing NK-cell markers. From its re-call of the 5' RACE reads, TCRdb lists each CDR3 protein once, without DNA. Its table lists roughly 390,000 distinct CDR3 sequences. The sequenced material came from blood T cells: a sorted CD56 or NKG2C T cell subset, CD4+ or CD8+ T cells, or bulk PBMC T cells (not recorded which). Receptors originate from a man aged 18-70 years in good health.

The chain is built from TRBV7-2 and TRBJ2-2. Germline V gene sequence: CDR1 SGHTA, CDR2 FQGNSA. The CDR3 contains 15 residues. This CDR3 is CASSFGHYSTGELFF. The full variable domain, with the rest looked up from reference TRBV7-2 and TRBJ2-2, is GAGVSQSPSNKVTEKGKDVELRCDPISGHTALYWYRQSLGQGLEFLIYFQGNSAPDKSGLPSDRFSAERTGGSVSTLTIQRTQQEDSAVYLCASSFGHYSTGELFFGEGSRLTVL.

The chain is built from TRBV2 and TRBJ1-4. This CDR3 has 14 residues. The germline V gene encodes CDR1 SNHLY and CDR2 FYNNEI. CDR3 region: CASNQGVLGEKLFF.

This chain uses TRBV18 with TRBJ2-1; TCRdb outputs TRBD1, but without DNA this stays unchecked. This CDR3 has 17 amino acids. Germline CDR1 reads KGHSH; CDR2 reads LQKENI. CDR3 residues: CASSPLPKGGANNEQFF.

This chain links TRBV6-1 with TRBJ2-7; TCRdb names TRBD1, which stays unverified in the absence of DNA. Germline V gene lookup returns CDR1 MNHNS and CDR2 SASEGT. The CDR3 is 15 amino acids. The CDR3 loop reads CASRNRRDSPYEQYF.